These 17 T cell receptor beta chains were sequenced from one sample in a study of cytomegalovirus exposure and HLA in healthy donors. PCR employed 60 Vbeta and 13 Jbeta primers. Measured with immunoSEQ multiplex PCR; TCRdb has only the in-frame clones, and not every one. The profile shows about 120,000 clones, around 86% of them singletons. Sequenced input: PBMCs. These receptors came from a woman aged 40 to 50 in good health and CMV-seronegative.

J is TRBJ2-3 and V is TRBV6-1; 7 positions match TRBD2. Losses at the gene ends were 6 bases for V and 6 bases for J; bases not matched to a gene: 6. Per the germline V gene, CDR1 is MNHNS and CDR2 is SASEGT. CDR3 size: 13 residues. CDR3 in DNA: TGTGCCAGCAGGACTAGCTCCTCGGATACGCAGTATTTT. Protein sequence: CASRTSSSDTQYF.

The gene calls are TRBV18 and TRBJ2-7; D unclear. Germline-derived CDR1 and CDR2 are KGHSH and LQKENI. The V end lost 3 bases, the J end lost 0 bases, and 12 bases lay between the germline ends. There are 15 residues in the CDR3. The CDR3 nucleotides read TGTGCCAGCTCACCCTACCGTGATAGCTCCTACGAGCAGTACTTC. This codes for CASSPYRDSSYEQYF.

The J gene is TRBJ2-3, the V gene TRBV6-4, with TRBD2 matching 10 bases. The V gene's germline CDR1 is MRHNA and CDR2 SNTAGT. This CDR3 contains 13 residues. V was clipped by 0 bases and J by 12 bases; unmatched bases: 3. In DNA form, the CDR3 reads TGTGCCAGCAGTGACTCGAGCGGGAGGGTTCAGTATTTT. The encoded protein is CASSDSSGRVQYF.

The V and J genes are TRBV4-1 and TRBJ2-6; D is unclear. This CDR3 contains 18 residues. The V end was cut by 5 bases, the J end by 0 bases, with 17 bases between. The germline gives CDR1 MGHRA, CDR2 YSYEKL. This chain's CDR3 is CASSIWASSVSGANVLTF. The CDR3 nucleotides read TGCGCCAGCAGCATCTGGGCCTCTTCCGTCTCTGGGGCCAACGTCCTGACTTTC.

This chain joins TRBV19 and TRBJ1-2, with TRBD1 matching over 7 bases. The trim removed 6 bases at V and 1 base at J, leaving 2 bases unmatched. This CDR3 comprises 13 residues. Germline CDR1 is LNHDA and CDR2 is SQIVND (reference sequence). The CDR3 nucleotides read TGTGCCAGTAGGGGACAGATTAACTATGGCTACACCTTC. This translates into CASRGQINYGYTF.

The gene calls are TRBV11-2 and TRBJ2-1, with 13 bases identical to TRBD2. V was clipped by 5 bases and J by 9 bases; unmatched bases: 10. The V gene's germline CDR1 is SGHAT and CDR2 FQNNGV. The CDR3 loop spans 16 amino acids. CDR3 region: CASSPLAGGPWSEQFF. The CDR3, as DNA: TGTGCCAGCAGCCCACTAGCGGGAGGGCCATGGAGTGAGCAGTTCTTC.

CDR3 nucleotides: TGTGCCAGCAGTTACAATCTACAGGGTGAAGCTTTCTTT. This sequence encodes CASSYNLQGEAFF. The chain uses TRBV6-5 and TRBJ1-1; maybe TRBD1 (6 bases). The CDR3 length is 13 residues. In germline, CDR1 is MNHEY, CDR2 SVGAGI. Trimming pared 2 bases from V and 7 bases from J, leaving 11 bases between.

CDR3 sequence (DNA): TGTGCCAGCAGTTCCTTGGGATGGGGGGAGACAAATGAGCAGTTCTTC. It is translated as CASSSLGWGETNEQFF. The chain links TRBV6-5 to TRBJ2-1; possible D gene TRBD2, 6 bases. The CDR3 sequence is 16 residues long. Germline V CDR1 and CDR2: MNHEY, SVGAGI. Trimming removed 4 bases at V and 7 bases at J, with 20 bases between.

The rearrangement links TRBV30 to TRBJ2-3; D remains ambiguous. V lost 1 base and J lost 2, with 10 bases in between. The V gene's germline CDR1 is GTSNPN and CDR2 SVGIG (reference sequence). The CDR3 has 14 amino acids. This CDR3 reads CAWSGVRFTDTQYF. In DNA, the CDR3 is TGTGCCTGGAGTGGTGTTCGGTTCACAGATACGCAGTATTTT. The whole variable domain, remainder taken from reference TRBV30 and TRBJ2-3, is SQTIHQWPATLVQPVGSPLSLECTVEGTSNPNLYWYRQAAGRGLQLLFYSVGIGQISSEVPQNLSASRPQDRQFILSSKKLLLSDSGFYLCAWSGVRFTDTQYFGPGTRLTVL.

This clone occurred once. The chain carries TRBV25-1 and TRBJ1-1, with D unclear. V was pared by 4 bases and J by 2 bases, with 5 bases between. Germline CDR1 reads MGHDK; CDR2 reads SYGVNS. The CDR3 sequence is 12 residues long. For the CDR3, the DNA is TGTGCCAGCAGTGCCACAAACACTGAAGCTTTCTTT. It codes for CASSATNTEAFF. The entire variable domain, with the rest obtained from reference TRBV25-1 and TRBJ1-1, is as follows: EADIYQTPRYLVIGTGKKITLECSQTMGHDKMYWYQQDPGMELHLIHYSYGVNSTEKGDLSSESTVSRIRTEHFPLTLESARPSHTSQYLCASSATNTEAFFGQGTRLTVV.

This rearrangement joins TRBV30 to TRBJ1-3, with D possibly TRBD1 on 6 matching bases. This CDR3 is built from 14 residues. Deletions cut 0 bases from V and 1 base from J, with 7 bases between. From germline, CDR1 is GTSNPN and CDR2 SVGIG (reference sequence). Here the CDR3 DNA reads TGTGCCTGGAGTGTAGGGGGTTCTGGAAACACCATATATTTT. Translating gives CAWSVGGSGNTIYF. The full variable domain, rest sourced from reference TRBV30 and TRBJ1-3, is SQTIHQWPATLVQPVGSPLSLECTVEGTSNPNLYWYRQAAGRGLQLLFYSVGIGQISSEVPQNLSASRPQDRQFILSSKKLLLSDSGFYLCAWSVGGSGNTIYFGEGSWLTVV.

This chain uses TRBV4-1 with TRBJ2-7; D is perhaps TRBD1 (5 bases). The ends were cut back, 0 bases at V and 5 bases at J, with 14 bases in the middle. Germline values: CDR1 MGHRA, CDR2 YSYEKL. This CDR3 comprises 15 residues. The CDR3: CASSQDSRVFDEQYF. As DNA, the CDR3 is TGCGCCAGCAGCCAAGATAGCAGGGTTTTCGACGAGCAGTACTTC.

The V gene is TRBV6-5, the J gene TRBJ1-1, with 10 bases matching TRBD1. V was pared by 5 bases and J by 5 bases, with 8 bases of the junction left unmatched. The CDR3 has 15 amino acids. Germline V gene lookup returns CDR1 MNHEY and CDR2 SVGAGI. The CDR3 sequence: CASSGDRGRVTEAFF. The CDR3 coding sequence is TGTGCCAGCAGTGGAGACAGGGGGCGAGTTACTGAAGCTTTCTTT.

This clone was seen once. The chain has TRBV6-1 and TRBJ1-5, with a possible D match to TRBD1 (6 bases). CDR1 is MNHNS and CDR2 is SASEGT in the germline V gene. The CDR3 loop spans 14 amino acids. With 2 bases removed from V and 6 bases from J, the gap between germline ends came to 11 bases. CDR3 amino acids: CASSEHGGLQPQHF. Here the CDR3 DNA reads TGTGCCAGCAGTGAACACGGGGGGCTTCAGCCCCAGCATTTT.

The chain employs TRBV7-8 and TRBJ2-7; TRBD1 might be the D (6 bases). CDR3 length equals 11 residues. The ends were cut back, 3 bases at V and 13 bases at J, with 13 bases in the middle. Germline CDR1 is SGHVS and CDR2 is FQNEAQ. The CDR3 spells CASSLDGQRYF. The CDR3 bases are TGTGCCAGCAGCTTGGACGGACAGCGTTACTTC.

In its sample, this clone was seen a few times. The V and J genes are TRBV5-1 and TRBJ2-7; no definite D call. From germline, CDR1 is SGHRS and CDR2 YFSETQ. The CDR3 runs 11 residues. V lost 6 bases and J lost 5, with 9 bases in between. The CDR3 DNA follows: TGCGCCAGCAAACTCGCACACGAGCAGTACTTC. It yields the protein CASKLAHEQYF.

The gene calls are TRBV11-1 and TRBJ1-2, with D perhaps TRBD1 (5 bases). This CDR3 is built from 14 residues. V lost 2 bases to trimming and J lost 4 bases, with 11 bases between them. CDR1 and CDR2 from the germline V gene are SGHAT and FQDESV (reference sequence). The CDR3 region has the DNA TGTGCCAGCAGCTTACCAGGGATTTCCTATGGCTACACCTTC. The encoded protein is CASSLPGISYGYTF.